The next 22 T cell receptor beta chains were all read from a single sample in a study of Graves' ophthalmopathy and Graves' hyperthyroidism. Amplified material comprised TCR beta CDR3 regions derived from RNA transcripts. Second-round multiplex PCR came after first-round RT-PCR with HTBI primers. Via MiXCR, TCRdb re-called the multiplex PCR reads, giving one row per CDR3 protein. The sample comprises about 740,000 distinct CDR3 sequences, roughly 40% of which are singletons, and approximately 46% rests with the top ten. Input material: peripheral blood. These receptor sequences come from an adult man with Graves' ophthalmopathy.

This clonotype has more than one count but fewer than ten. Written as DNA, the CDR3 is TGTGCCAGCAGTGAAGCGCCCGGGGAGGAAAAACTGTTTTTT. This encodes CASSEAPGEEKLFF. The chain combines TRBV2 with TRBJ1-4; no firm D call. Trimming stripped 0 bases from V and 8 bases from J, with 10 bases between. Germline values: CDR1 SNHLY, CDR2 FYNNEI. The CDR3 extends over 14 amino acids.

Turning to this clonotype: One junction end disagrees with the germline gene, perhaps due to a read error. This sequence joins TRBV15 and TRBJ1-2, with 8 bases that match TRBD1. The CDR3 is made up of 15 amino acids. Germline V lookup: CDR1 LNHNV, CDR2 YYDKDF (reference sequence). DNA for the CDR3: TGTGCCGCCAGCAGCTCAGGACAGGGACGATATGGCTACACCTTC. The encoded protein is CAASSSGQGRYGYTF.

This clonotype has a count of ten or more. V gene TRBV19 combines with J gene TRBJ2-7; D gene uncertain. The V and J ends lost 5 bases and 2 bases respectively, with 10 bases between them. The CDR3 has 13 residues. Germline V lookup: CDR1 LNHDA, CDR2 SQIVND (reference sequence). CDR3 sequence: CASSPTKTYEQYF. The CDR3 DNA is TGTGCCAGTAGTCCAACAAAGACCTACGAGCAGTACTTC.

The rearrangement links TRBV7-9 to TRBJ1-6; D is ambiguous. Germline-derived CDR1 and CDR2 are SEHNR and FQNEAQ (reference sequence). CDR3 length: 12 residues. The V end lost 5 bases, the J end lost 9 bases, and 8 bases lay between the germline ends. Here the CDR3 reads CASSQTRSPLHF. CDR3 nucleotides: TGTGCCAGCAGCCAGACACGTTCACCCCTCCACTTT.

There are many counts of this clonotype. CDR3 DNA sequence: TGTGCCAGCAGCGTGAGACAGGGTTCAAGCTCCTACGAGCAGTACTTC. Translated: CASSVRQGSSSYEQYF. The rearrangement joins TRBV7-9 to TRBJ2-7, with 7 bases identical to TRBD1. CDR1 and CDR2 (germline): SEHNR, FQNEAQ (reference sequence). CDR3 length: 16 residues. V gave up 5 bases and J gave up 0 bases; unmatched junction bases: 10.

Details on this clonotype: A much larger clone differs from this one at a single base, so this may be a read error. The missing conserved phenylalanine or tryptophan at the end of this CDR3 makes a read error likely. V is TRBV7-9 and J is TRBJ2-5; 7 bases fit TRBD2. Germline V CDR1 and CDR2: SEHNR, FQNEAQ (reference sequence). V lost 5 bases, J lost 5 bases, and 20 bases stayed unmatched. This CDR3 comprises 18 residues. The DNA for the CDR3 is TGTGCCAGCAGCCGCTGGCTAGCGGCCTTCGGAACGCGGGAGACCCAGTACGTC. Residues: CASSRWLAAFGTRETQYV.

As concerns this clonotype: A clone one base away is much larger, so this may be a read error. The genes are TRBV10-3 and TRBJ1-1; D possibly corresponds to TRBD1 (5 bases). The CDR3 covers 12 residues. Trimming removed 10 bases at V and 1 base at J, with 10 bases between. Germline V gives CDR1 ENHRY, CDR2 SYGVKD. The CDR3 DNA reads TGTGCCACCGGGGGACCGAACACTGAAGCTTTCTTT. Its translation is CATGGPNTEAFF.

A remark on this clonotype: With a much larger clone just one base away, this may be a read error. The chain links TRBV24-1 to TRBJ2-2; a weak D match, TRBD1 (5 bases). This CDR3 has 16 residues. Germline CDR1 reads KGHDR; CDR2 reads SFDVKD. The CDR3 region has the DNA TGTGTCACCAGTGACAGAAGGGCTTCGAACACCGGGGAGCTGTTTTTT. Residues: CVTSDRRASNTGELFF.

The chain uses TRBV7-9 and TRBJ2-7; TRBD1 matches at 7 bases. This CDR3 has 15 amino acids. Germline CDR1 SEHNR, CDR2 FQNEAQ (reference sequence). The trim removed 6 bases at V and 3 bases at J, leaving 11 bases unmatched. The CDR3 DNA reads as TGTGCCAGCAGGCCAAGGGGACAGCCGTACTACGAGCAGTACTTC. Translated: CASRPRGQPYYEQYF.

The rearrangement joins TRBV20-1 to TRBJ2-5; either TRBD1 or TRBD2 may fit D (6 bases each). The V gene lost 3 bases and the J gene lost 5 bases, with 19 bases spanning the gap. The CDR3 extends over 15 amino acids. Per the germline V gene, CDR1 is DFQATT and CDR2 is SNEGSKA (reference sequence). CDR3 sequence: CSARGGGEPGETQYF. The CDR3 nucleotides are TGCAGTGCTAGGGGGGGCGGGGAGCCCGGGGAGACCCAGTACTTC.

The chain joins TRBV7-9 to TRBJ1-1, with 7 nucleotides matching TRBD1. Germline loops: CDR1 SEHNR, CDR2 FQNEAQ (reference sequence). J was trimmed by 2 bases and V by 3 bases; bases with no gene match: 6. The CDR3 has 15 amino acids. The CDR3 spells CASSLDRQGNTEAFF. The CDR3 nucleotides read TGTGCCAGCAGCTTGGATAGACAGGGAAACACTGAAGCTTTCTTT.

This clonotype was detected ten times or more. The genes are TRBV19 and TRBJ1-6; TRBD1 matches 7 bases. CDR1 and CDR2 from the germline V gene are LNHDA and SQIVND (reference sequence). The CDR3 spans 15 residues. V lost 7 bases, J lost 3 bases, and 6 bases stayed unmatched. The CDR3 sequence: CASMGQGGYNSPLHF. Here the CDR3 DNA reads TGTGCCAGTATGGGTCAGGGGGGCTATAATTCACCCCTCCACTTT.

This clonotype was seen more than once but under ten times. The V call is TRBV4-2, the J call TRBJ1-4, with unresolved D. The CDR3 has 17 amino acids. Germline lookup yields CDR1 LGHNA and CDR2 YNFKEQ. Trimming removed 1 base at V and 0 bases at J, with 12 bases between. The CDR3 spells CASSQVGRTSTNEKLFF. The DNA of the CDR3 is TGTGCCAGCAGCCAAGTTGGTCGAACATCAACTAATGAAAAACTGTTTTTT.

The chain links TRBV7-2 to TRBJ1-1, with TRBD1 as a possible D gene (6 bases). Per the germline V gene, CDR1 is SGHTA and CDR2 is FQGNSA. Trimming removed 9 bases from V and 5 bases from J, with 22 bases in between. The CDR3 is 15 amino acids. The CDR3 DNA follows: TGTGCCAGTTCGCCCCCGGGACACCCTAGGACTGAAGCTTTCTTT. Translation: CASSPPGHPRTEAFF.

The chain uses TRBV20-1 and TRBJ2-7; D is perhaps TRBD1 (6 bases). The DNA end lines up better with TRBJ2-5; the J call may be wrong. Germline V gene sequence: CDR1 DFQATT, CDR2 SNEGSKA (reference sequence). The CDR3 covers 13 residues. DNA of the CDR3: TGCAGTGCCCCGGAAGGCAGGGGTGGGACCCAGTACTTC. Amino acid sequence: CSAPEGRGGTQYF.

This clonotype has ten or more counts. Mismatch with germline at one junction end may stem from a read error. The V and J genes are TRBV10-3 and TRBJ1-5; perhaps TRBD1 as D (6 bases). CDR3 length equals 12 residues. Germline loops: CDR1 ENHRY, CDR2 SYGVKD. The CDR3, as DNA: TGTGCCAGCAGTGATGGGGGCCATTCTTGGCATTTT. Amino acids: CASSDGGHSWHF.

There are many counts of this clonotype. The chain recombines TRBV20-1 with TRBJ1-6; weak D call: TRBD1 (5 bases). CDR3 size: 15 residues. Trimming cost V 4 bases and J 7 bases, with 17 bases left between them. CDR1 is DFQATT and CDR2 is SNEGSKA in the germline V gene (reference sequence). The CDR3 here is CSATTGDRGNSPLHF. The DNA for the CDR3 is TGCAGTGCTACGACCGGGGATCGGGGGAATTCACCCCTCCACTTT.

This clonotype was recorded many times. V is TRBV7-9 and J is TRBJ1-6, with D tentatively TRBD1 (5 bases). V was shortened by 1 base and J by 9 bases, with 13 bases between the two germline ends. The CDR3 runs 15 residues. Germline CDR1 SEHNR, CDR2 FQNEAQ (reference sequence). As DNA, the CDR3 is TGTGCCAGCAGCTTAGAGCAGGGTGGTGGTTCACCCCTCCACTTT. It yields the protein CASSLEQGGGSPLHF.

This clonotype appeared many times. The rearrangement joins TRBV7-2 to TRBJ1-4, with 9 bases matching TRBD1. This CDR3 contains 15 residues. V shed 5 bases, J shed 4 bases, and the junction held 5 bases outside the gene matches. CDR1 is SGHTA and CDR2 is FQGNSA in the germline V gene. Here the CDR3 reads CASSVSGQGNEKLFF. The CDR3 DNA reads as TGTGCCAGCAGCGTTTCGGGACAGGGTAATGAAAAACTGTTTTTT.

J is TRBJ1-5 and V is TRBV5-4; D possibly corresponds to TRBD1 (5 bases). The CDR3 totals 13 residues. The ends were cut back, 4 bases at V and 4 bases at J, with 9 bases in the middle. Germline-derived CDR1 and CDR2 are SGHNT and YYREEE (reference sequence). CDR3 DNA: TGTGCCAGCAGCCAGGACAAGAATCAGCCCCAGCATTTT. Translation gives CASSQDKNQPQHF.

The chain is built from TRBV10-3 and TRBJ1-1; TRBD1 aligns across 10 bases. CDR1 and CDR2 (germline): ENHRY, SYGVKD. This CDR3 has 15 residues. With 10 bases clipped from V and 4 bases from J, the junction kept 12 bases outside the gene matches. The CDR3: CASSHRQGASTEAFF. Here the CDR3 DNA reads TGTGCCAGCAGCCACAGACAGGGGGCATCCACTGAAGCTTTCTTT.

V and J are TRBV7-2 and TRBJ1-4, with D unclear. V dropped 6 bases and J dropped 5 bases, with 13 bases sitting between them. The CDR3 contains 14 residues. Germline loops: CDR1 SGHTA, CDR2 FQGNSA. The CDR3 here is CASSSGRQNEKLFF. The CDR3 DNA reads TGTGCCAGCAGTTCCGGACGGCAGAATGAAAAACTGTTTTTT. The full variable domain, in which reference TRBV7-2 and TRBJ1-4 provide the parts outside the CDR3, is GAGVSQSPSNKVTEKGKDVELRCDPISGHTALYWYRQSLGQGLEFLIYFQGNSAPDKSGLPSDRFSAERTGGSVSTLTIQRTQQEDSAVYLCASSSGRQNEKLFFGSGTQLSVL.